This T cell receptor (beta chain) was sequenced during a study of CXCR3-negative and CXCR3-positive naive CD8 T cells. General observations from the study: Naive cells with CXCR3 showed TRB CDR3s that were more hydrophobic than those in CXCR3-negative naive cells.

Looked up from germline, CDR1 is MDHEN and CDR2 is SYDVKM. The CDR3 runs 12 residues. UMI labels and 5' RACE were used to prepare the TRB cDNA libraries. TCRdb reworked the 5' RACE reads into one entry per CDR3 protein, no DNA. This repertoire includes some 150,000 distinct CDR3 sequences. Concerning this clonotype itself: Its antigen remains unknown.

Source material: naive CXCR3+ CD8+ T cells from blood. Subset meaning: CD45RO-CCR7+CD27+CD95- naive CD8+ T cells expressing CXCR3 (TNR3+). This chain links TRBV28 with TRBJ1-4. This receptor was obtained from a human donor in good health. Some clones in this sample may be carry-over from other donors' samples. CDR3 loop: CASSFRPEKLFF. The whole variable domain, remainder taken from reference TRBV28 and TRBJ1-4, is DVKVTQSSRYLVKRTGEKVFLECVQDMDHENMFWYRQDPGLGLRLIYFSYDVKMKEKGDIPEGYSVSREKKERFSLILESASTNQTSMYLCASSFRPEKLFFGSGTQLSVL.